Below are 31 T cell receptor beta chains sequenced from a single sample in a study of long-term antiretroviral therapy in people with HIV. The assay used was immunoSEQ (version v3.0), run at survey level. Profiled with immunoSEQ multiplex PCR; TCRdb holds only in-frame clones, not every one. The data show about 25,000 clones, about 80% seen once. This specimen was unsorted PBMCs, taken 1.1 years before starting antiretroviral therapy. These receptors all stem from a woman in her thirties or forties with HIV.

The gene calls are TRBV19 and TRBJ2-7, with D possibly being TRBD1 (7 bases). V was clipped by 2 bases and J by 2 bases, with 13 bases between them. This CDR3 is 15 amino acids long. The germline V gene has CDR1 LNHDA and CDR2 SQIVND (reference sequence). The CDR3 DNA reads TGTGCCAGTAGTATAAGGCAGGGGGGCCCCTACGAGCAGTACTTC. Its protein is CASSIRQGGPYEQYF. Using reference TRBV19 and TRBJ2-7 for the parts outside the CDR3, the full variable domain is DGGITQSPKYLFRKEGQNVTLSCEQNLNHDAMYWYRQDPGQGLRLIYYSQIVNDFQKGDIAEGYSVSREKKESFPLTVTSAQKNPTAFYLCASSIRQGGPYEQYFGPGTRLTVT.

This clone showed up just a few times. V and J are TRBV14 and TRBJ1-2; 10 bases line up with TRBD1. This CDR3 has 15 residues. Per germline, CDR1 SGHDN and CDR2 FVKESK. Losses at the gene ends were 4 bases for V and 8 bases for J; bases not matched to a gene: 10. CDR3 nucleotide sequence: TGTGCCAGCAGCCCCTGGGGGACAGGGGTCTTCGGCTACACCTTC. This sequence encodes CASSPWGTGVFGYTF. The variable domain in full, with the rest retrieved from reference TRBV14 and TRBJ1-2, is EAGVTQFPSHSVIEKGQTVTLRCDPISGHDNLYWYRRVMGKEIKFLLHFVKESKQDESGMPNNRFLAERTGGTYSTLKVQPAELEDSGVYFCASSPWGTGVFGYTFGSGTRLTVV.

V usage is TRBV11-2 and J usage is TRBJ2-5; tentatively, D is TRBD1 or TRBD2 (5 bases each). The ends were cut back, 3 bases at V and 4 bases at J, with 12 bases in the middle. Germline CDR1 SGHAT, CDR2 FQNNGV. The CDR3 contains 14 residues. CDR3 nucleotide sequence: TGTGCCAGCAGCTTGGCGAGGGGCGCAGAGACCCAGTACTTC. Amino acid sequence: CASSLARGAETQYF.

J is TRBJ2-1 and V is TRBV9, with 7 bases that match TRBD2. The CDR3 has 16 residues. V dropped 0 bases and J dropped 7; count of bases not matched to a gene: 10. Germline-derived CDR1 and CDR2 are SGDLS and YYNGEE. Here the CDR3 DNA reads TGTGCCAGCAGCGTAGTAGGGGACTACCCTCTAAATGAGCAGTTCTTC. This translates into CASSVVGDYPLNEQFF. Full variable domain (missing parts from reference TRBV9 and TRBJ2-1): DSGVTQTPKHLITATGQRVTLRCSPRSGDLSVYWYQQSLDQGLQFLIQYYNGEERAKGNILERFSAQQFPDLHSELNLSSLELGDSALYFCASSVVGDYPLNEQFFGPGTRLTVL.

The genes are TRBV5-8 and TRBJ1-4; D gene unclear. Trimming cost V 2 bases and J 16 bases, with 15 bases left between them. This CDR3 spans 12 amino acids. Per the germline V gene, CDR1 is SGHTS and CDR2 is YDEGEE. The CDR3, as DNA: TGTGCCAGCAGCTTTGATCGCGACCCCGAGTTTTTT. Protein: CASSFDRDPEFF. The entire variable domain, with the rest obtained from reference TRBV5-8 and TRBJ1-4, is as follows: EAGVTQSPTHLIKTRGQQATLRCSPISGHTSVYWYQQALGLGLQFLLWYDEGEERNRGNFPPRFSGRQFPNYSSELNVNALELEDSALYLCASSFDRDPEFFGSGTQLSVL.

This clone was seen a few times. The final CDR3 position lacks the conserved phenylalanine or tryptophan, pointing to a likely read error. No DNA is shown, since the ends of the CDR3 on it are uncertain; the CDR3 is the one TCRdb lists. The rearrangement links TRBV7-9 to TRBJ1-3. Counting both end residues, the CDR3 totals 12 amino acids. Germline V CDR1 and CDR2: SEHNR, FQNEAQ (reference sequence). This CDR3 is CASSSDLRLRTL.

This chain connects TRBV7-8 to TRBJ2-2; TRBD1 aligns across 7 bases. CDR1 and CDR2 from the germline V gene are SGHVS and FQNEAQ. The J segment lost 7 bases and the V segment lost 5 bases, leaving 4 bases of the junction unmatched. The CDR3 runs to 13 residues. CDR3 nucleotide sequence: TGTGCCAGCAGCACAGGGGTAGGCGGGGAGCTGTTTTTT. It codes for CASSTGVGGELFF.

The V gene is TRBV10-3, the J gene TRBJ2-5; 8 nucleotides match TRBD1. Germline V gene lookup returns CDR1 ENHRY and CDR2 SYGVKD. The CDR3 runs to 12 residues. Losses at the gene ends were 6 bases for V and 4 bases for J; bases not matched to a gene: 1. This CDR3 is CAIRGTGETQYF. The CDR3 coding sequence is TGTGCCATCAGAGGGACAGGAGAGACCCAGTACTTC.

The chain is built from TRBV5-1 and TRBJ2-1; D not certain. This CDR3 is built from 15 residues. V gave up 0 bases and J gave up 3 bases, with 10 bases separating them. Looked up from germline, CDR1 is SGHRS and CDR2 is YFSETQ. CDR3 DNA: TGCGCCAGCAGCTTGGACACGTCGGGCTACAATGAGCAGTTCTTC. This gives the protein CASSLDTSGYNEQFF.

V gene TRBV2 combines with J gene TRBJ2-7, with D uncertain. The CDR3 spans 13 residues. Trimming removed 7 bases from V and 0 bases from J, with 10 bases in between. Germline CDR1 and CDR2: SNHLY and FYNNEI. The CDR3 DNA follows: TGTGCCAGCATGAGCACCTACTCCTACGAGCAGTACTTC. Amino acids: CASMSTYSYEQYF.

The chain combines TRBV30 with TRBJ2-7, with D uncertain. The CDR3 has 11 residues. The germline gives CDR1 GTSNPN, CDR2 SVGIG (reference sequence). The germline V and J ends were trimmed by 1 base and 3 bases, with 4 bases remaining between them. CDR3 nucleotides: TGTGCCTGGAGTGGGGTCTACGAGCAGTACTTC. Encoded protein: CAWSGVYEQYF.

The chain employs TRBV30 and TRBJ2-7, with D perhaps TRBD1 (6 bases). Trimming took 7 bases from V and 2 from J, leaving 12 bases between them. The CDR3 contains 12 residues. Germline V CDR1 and CDR2: GTSNPN, SVGIG (reference sequence). CDR3 region: CASEQGTYEQYF. CDR3 bases: TGTGCCTCCGAACAGGGAACCTACGAGCAGTACTTC. The variable domain in full, completed from reference TRBV30 and TRBJ2-7, reads SQTIHQWPATLVQPVGSPLSLECTVEGTSNPNLYWYRQAAGRGLQLLFYSVGIGQISSEVPQNLSASRPQDRQFILSSKKLLLSDSGFYLCASEQGTYEQYFGPGTRLTVT.

The chain combines TRBV2 with TRBJ2-7; 7 bases map to TRBD2. This CDR3 spans 19 amino acids. The junction had 18 bases not matched to a gene; V was cut back by 2 bases and J by 2 bases. Germline V gives CDR1 SNHLY, CDR2 FYNNEI. CDR3 sequence (DNA): TGTGCCAGCAGTGAAAAGGGTTTGGCTAGCGGCCCCCTAACCTACGAGCAGTACTTC. It is translated as CASSEKGLASGPLTYEQYF.

CDR3: CASSESGSRKLFF. The CDR3 coding sequence is TGCGCCAGCAGTGAATCGGGGAGCCGAAAACTGTTTTTT. The V and J genes are TRBV10-2 and TRBJ1-4; unclear D gene. CDR3 length: 13 residues. CDR1 is WSHSY and CDR2 is SAAADI in the germline V gene. Trimming took 3 bases from V and 10 from J, leaving 12 bases between them.

V usage is TRBV27 and J usage is TRBJ1-1; D not certain. Germline CDR1 and CDR2: MNHEY and SMNVEV (reference sequence). CDR3 length: 15 amino acids. V was trimmed by 5 bases and J by 2 bases, leaving 15 bases between them. The DNA of the CDR3 is TGTGCCAGCAGTCCTCGGGTCCTGATAAACACTGAAGCTTTCTTT. Translation: CASSPRVLINTEAFF.

This rearrangement joins TRBV4-3 to TRBJ2-3; perhaps TRBD1 as D (6 bases). V lost 4 bases to trimming and J lost 3 bases, with 14 bases between them. CDR3 length: 15 residues. Germline V CDR1 and CDR2: LGHNA, YSLEER. The CDR3 is CASSPRGQGTDTQYF. In DNA form, the CDR3 reads TGCGCCAGCAGCCCCCGGGGTCAGGGGACAGATACGCAGTATTTT.

The chain links TRBV5-5 to TRBJ1-2, with D perhaps TRBD1 (5 bases). The CDR3 contains 17 residues. The V and J ends lost 2 bases and 4 bases respectively, with 21 bases between them. CDR1 is SGHKS and CDR2 is YYEKEE in the germline V gene (reference sequence). The CDR3 spells CASSLQVRASMTYGYTF. CDR3 in DNA: TGTGCCAGCAGCTTACAGGTTCGAGCCTCAATGACCTATGGCTACACCTTC.

This clone was seen a few times. The chain links TRBV16 to TRBJ1-5, with 11 bases lining up with TRBD1. The J segment lost 7 bases and the V segment lost 4 bases, leaving 6 bases of the junction unmatched. Germline-derived CDR1 and CDR2 are KGHSY and FQNENV. This CDR3 spans 15 amino acids. The CDR3: CASSPGTGGGQPQHF. The DNA of the CDR3 is TGTGCCAGCAGCCCTGGGACAGGGGGAGGGCAGCCCCAGCATTTT.

This clone was recorded only once. The chain employs TRBV18 and TRBJ2-3; weak D call: TRBD1 (5 bases). V lost 3 bases and J 1 base, leaving 11 bases between the germline ends. CDR1 and CDR2 from the germline V gene are KGHSH and LQKENI. The CDR3 contains 15 residues. The CDR3 DNA follows: TGTGCCAGCTCACCTGGGGCATTCGGCACAGATACGCAGTATTTT. Protein sequence: CASSPGAFGTDTQYF.

The chain couples TRBV27 to TRBJ1-2; D remains unclear. The CDR3 is 12 amino acids. V dropped 6 bases and J dropped 2 bases, with 7 bases sitting between them. CDR1 is MNHEY, CDR2 SMNVEV, per germline (reference sequence). CDR3 region: CASRTENYGYTF. The CDR3 coding sequence is TGTGCCAGCAGGACCGAAAACTATGGCTACACCTTC.

This clone appeared a few times. This rearrangement joins TRBV4-3 to TRBJ1-6, with a possible D match to TRBD1 (5 bases). This CDR3 contains 19 residues. CDR1 LGHNA and CDR2 YSLEER come from the germline V gene. V lost 1 base and J lost 5, with 21 bases in between. The CDR3 reads CASSQGASGYSRDNSPLHF. The CDR3 DNA reads TGCGCCAGCAGCCAAGGGGCCTCCGGGTACTCCAGGGATAATTCACCCCTCCACTTT.

The genes are TRBV30 and TRBJ1-3, with TRBD1 matching over 9 bases. The CDR3 totals 16 residues. Germline CDR1 reads GTSNPN; CDR2 reads SVGIG (reference sequence). The junction had 8 bases not matched to a gene; V was cut back by 5 bases and J by 0 bases. The CDR3 DNA reads TGTGCCTGGGGCTTACAGGGGGCCAGCTCTGGAAACACCATATATTTT. Its translation is CAWGLQGASSGNTIYF.

V is TRBV25-1 and J is TRBJ1-1; D is ambiguous. This CDR3 has 13 residues. Trimming cost V 5 bases and J 0 bases, with 7 bases left between them. CDR1 and CDR2 (germline): MGHDK, SYGVNS. The CDR3 nucleotides read TGTGCCAGCAGTCCTCATATGAACACTGAAGCTTTCTTT. This translates into CASSPHMNTEAFF.

The genes are TRBV6-6 and TRBJ2-7, with TRBD1 identical over 10 bases. The CDR3 has 14 amino acids. After removal of 6 bases from V and 4 bases from J, the junction contained 6 bases not matched to a gene. Per germline, CDR1 MNHNY and CDR2 SVGAGI (reference sequence). CDR3 loop: CASRPRQGAYEQYF. DNA for the CDR3: TGTGCCAGCAGACCTAGACAGGGGGCATACGAGCAGTACTTC.

This clone was counted between two and nine times. V is TRBV10-2 and J is TRBJ1-1; D unresolved. Trimming stripped 10 bases from V and 10 bases from J, with 19 bases between. This CDR3 is built from 12 residues. Germline-derived CDR1 and CDR2 are WSHSY and SAAADI. The CDR3 reads CATRTDFLGAFF. CDR3 nucleotides: TGCGCCACCAGGACCGACTTTTTGGGAGCTTTCTTT.

This clone was picked up one time. The rearrangement joins TRBV30 to TRBJ1-5, with a tentative D call TRBD1 (6 bases). This CDR3 comprises 14 residues. V lost 5 bases and J 11 bases, leaving 22 bases between the germline ends. Germline V gene lookup returns CDR1 GTSNPN and CDR2 SVGIG (reference sequence). CDR3 DNA sequence: TGTGCCTGGTCTGAGGACAGATCACCTTGGGCCCAGCATTTT. It codes for CAWSEDRSPWAQHF.

The chain is built from TRBV4-1 and TRBJ2-7; a possible D gene is TRBD1 (6 bases). V was shortened by 0 bases and J by 6 bases, with 15 bases between the two germline ends. The germline V gene encodes CDR1 MGHRA and CDR2 YSYEKL. CDR3 length: 15 residues. The CDR3, as DNA: TGCGCCAGCAGCCAAGAGACAGGCAAACGAAGCGAGCAGTACTTC. Translating gives CASSQETGKRSEQYF.

This chain uses TRBV7-2 with TRBJ2-1; a possible D gene is TRBD1 (6 bases). V was pared by 5 bases and J by 1 base, with 9 bases between. The CDR3 is 14 residues long. Per germline, CDR1 SGHTA and CDR2 FQGNSA. As DNA, the CDR3 is TGTGCCAGCAGCCCCGACAGGTCCTACAATGAGCAGTTCTTC. Protein product: CASSPDRSYNEQFF.

The chain combines TRBV11-2 with TRBJ1-2, with 9 bases matching TRBD1. The length of the CDR3 is 15 residues. Germline V gene sequence: CDR1 SGHAT, CDR2 FQNNGV. The trim removed 3 bases at V and 1 base at J, leaving 3 bases unmatched. The CDR3 nucleotides are TGTGCCAGCAGCTTGACAGGGGGGTTTAACTATGGCTACACCTTC. This codes for CASSLTGGFNYGYTF.

The chain couples TRBV14 to TRBJ2-4, with 9 nucleotides matching TRBD1. The germline V gene encodes CDR1 SGHDN and CDR2 FVKESK. Losses at the gene ends were 1 base for V and 8 bases for J; bases not matched to a gene: 6. The CDR3 runs 15 residues. The CDR3 DNA sequence: TGTGCCAGCAGCCAAGGAAGGACAGGGGCGGACATTCAGTACTTC. It specifies CASSQGRTGADIQYF. Drawing the rest from reference TRBV14 and TRBJ2-4, the complete variable domain is EAGVTQFPSHSVIEKGQTVTLRCDPISGHDNLYWYRRVMGKEIKFLLHFVKESKQDESGMPNNRFLAERTGGTYSTLKVQPAELEDSGVYFCASSQGRTGADIQYFGAGTRLSVL.

V is TRBV7-2 and J is TRBJ2-2; 7 bases are a match to TRBD1. CDR1 SGHTA and CDR2 FQGNSA come from the germline V gene. This CDR3 region has 15 residues. V lost 5 bases, J lost 1 base, and 4 bases stayed unmatched. The CDR3 protein is CASSLRDRNTGELFF. The CDR3 nucleotides are TGTGCCAGCAGCCTCCGGGACAGGAACACCGGGGAGCTGTTTTTT.